The clone carrying this T cell receptor beta chain is deemed medium-sized. Antigen unknown. CDR3 length: 15 residues. In germline, CDR1 is PRHDT, CDR2 FYEKMQ (reference sequence). Trimming left V 1 base short and J 2 bases short, with 9 bases between. Some clones are missing from TCRdb's copy, which holds only in-frame ones; the method was immunoSEQ multiplex PCR. The sample consists of about 74,000 clones, about 88% of them appearing once. The data are from a study of OX40 agonist ivuxolimab in advanced cancers. Regarding the study as a whole: The study found among the lowest clonal expansion in partial responders at 0.1-3.0 mg/kg. Expanded clones were, on average, more numerous among CD8+ T cells than CD4+. Also showing low normalized T-cell clonal expansion were some of the nonresponders.

This chain joins TRBV13 and TRBJ1-3, with D perhaps TRBD1 (5 bases). The source material was CD4+ or CD8+ T cells sorted from blood, sampled in a trial of the OX40 agonist ivuxolimab. This clonotype was obtained from an adult with an advanced solid tumor such as melanoma, head and neck, liver or kidney cancer. CDR3 loop: CASSLAGFAGNTIYF. Here the CDR3 DNA reads TGTGCCAGCAGCTTAGCAGGGTTTGCTGGAAACACCATATATTTT.